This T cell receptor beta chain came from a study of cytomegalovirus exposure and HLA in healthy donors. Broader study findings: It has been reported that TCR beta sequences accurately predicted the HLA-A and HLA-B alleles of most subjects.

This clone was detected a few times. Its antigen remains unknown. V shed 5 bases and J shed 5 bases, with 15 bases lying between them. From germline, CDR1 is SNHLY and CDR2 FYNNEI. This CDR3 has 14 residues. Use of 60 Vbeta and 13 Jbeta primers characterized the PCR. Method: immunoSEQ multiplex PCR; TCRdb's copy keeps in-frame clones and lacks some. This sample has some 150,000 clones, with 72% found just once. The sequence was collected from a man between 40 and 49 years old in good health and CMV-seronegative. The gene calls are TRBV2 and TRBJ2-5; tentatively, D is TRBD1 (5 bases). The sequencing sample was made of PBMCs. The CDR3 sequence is CASSLESGWETQYF. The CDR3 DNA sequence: TGTGCCAGCAGTCTGGAGTCAGGGTGGGAGACCCAGTACTTC.